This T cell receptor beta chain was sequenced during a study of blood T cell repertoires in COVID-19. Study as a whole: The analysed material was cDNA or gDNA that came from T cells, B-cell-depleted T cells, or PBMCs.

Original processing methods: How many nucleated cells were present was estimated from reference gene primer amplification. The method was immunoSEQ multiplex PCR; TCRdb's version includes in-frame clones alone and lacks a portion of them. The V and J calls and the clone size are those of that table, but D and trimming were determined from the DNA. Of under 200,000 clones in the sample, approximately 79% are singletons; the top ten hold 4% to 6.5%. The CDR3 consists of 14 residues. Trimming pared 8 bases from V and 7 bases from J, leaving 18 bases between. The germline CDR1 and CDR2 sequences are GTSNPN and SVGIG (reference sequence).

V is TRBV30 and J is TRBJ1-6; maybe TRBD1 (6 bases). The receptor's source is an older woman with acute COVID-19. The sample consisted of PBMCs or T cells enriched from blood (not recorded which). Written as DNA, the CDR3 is TGTGCCAGCCGAATGGGGGGGCCCAATTCACCCCTCCACTTT. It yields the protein CASRMGGPNSPLHF.